This entry lists 9 T cell receptor beta chains sequenced from one sample in a study of blood T cell repertoires in COVID-19. Sequenced by immunoSEQ multiplex PCR; TCRdb stores in-frame clones only, minus some. The table shows a few hundred thousand clones, with 82% occurring only once. The material sequenced was peripheral blood. Receptors originate from a woman of 80 years or more with COVID-19, enrolled during active disease.

The chain is built from TRBV7-9 and TRBJ2-2, with a possible D match to TRBD1 (6 bases). Germline values: CDR1 SEHNR, CDR2 FQNEAQ (reference sequence). The CDR3 length is 16 residues. V lost 5 bases to trimming and J lost 0 bases, with 13 bases between them. Here the CDR3 DNA reads TGTGCCAGCAGCCTCTCCAGGGGTGCGAACACCGGGGAGCTGTTTTTT. This gives the protein CASSLSRGANTGELFF.

The chain recombines TRBV10-3 with TRBJ1-2, with TRBD1 identical over 9 bases. The length of the CDR3 is 14 residues. Germline V gives CDR1 ENHRY, CDR2 SYGVKD. Unmatched junction bases numbered 2, after V lost 2 bases and J lost 4 bases. CDR3 sequence: CAISEGQGLYGYTF. Written as DNA, the CDR3 is TGTGCCATCAGTGAGGGACAGGGGCTCTATGGCTACACCTTC.

The chain carries TRBV4-3 and TRBJ1-5; 9 bases are shared with TRBD1. The germline V gene encodes CDR1 LGHNA and CDR2 YSLEER. The CDR3 contains 15 residues. V shed 0 bases, J shed 7 bases, and the junction held 4 bases outside the gene matches. The CDR3 nucleotides read TGCGCCAGCAGCCAAGATACAGGGGGCGTGCAGCCCCAGCATTTT. It codes for CASSQDTGGVQPQHF.

V usage is TRBV6-6 and J usage is TRBJ2-7; 10 bases are shared with TRBD1. From germline, CDR1 is MNHNY and CDR2 SVGAGI (reference sequence). The CDR3 spans 14 residues. J lost 2 bases, V lost 6 bases, and 4 bases had no gene match. The CDR3 DNA reads as TGTGCCAGCAGAGCCGGACAGGGGGCCTACGAGCAGTACTTC. Translation gives CASRAGQGAYEQYF.

The chain combines TRBV7-9 with TRBJ1-5, with TRBD1 identical over 7 bases. Unmatched junction bases numbered 4, after V lost 8 bases and J lost 3 bases. The CDR3 runs to 13 residues. From germline, CDR1 is SEHNR and CDR2 FQNEAQ (reference sequence). The CDR3 is CASGTASNQPQHF. CDR3 DNA: TGTGCCAGCGGGACAGCATCCAATCAGCCCCAGCATTTT.

This clone was recorded at least ten times. Other DNA sequences from this sample encode an identical CDR3 as well. The rearrangement links TRBV28 to TRBJ1-5, with TRBD1 identical over 7 bases. Trimming took 2 bases from V and 5 from J; bases not matched to a gene: 9. The CDR3 consists of 16 residues. CDR1 is MDHEN, CDR2 SYDVKM, per germline. The CDR3 region has the DNA TGTGCCAGCAGTTTAGGGACAGTAAACGGGGATCAGCCCCAGCATTTT. This sequence encodes CASSLGTVNGDQPQHF.

V usage is TRBV7-3 and J usage is TRBJ2-1; D uncertain. The V end lost 5 bases, the J end lost 5 bases, and 10 bases lay between the germline ends. The germline gives CDR1 SGHTA, CDR2 FQGTGA. The CDR3 runs to 13 residues. The CDR3 nucleotides read TGTGCCAGCAGCCTTGGAGTGGACAATGAGCAGTTCTTC. Its protein product is CASSLGVDNEQFF.

V usage is TRBV29-1 and J usage is TRBJ1-2; weak D call: TRBD1 (6 bases). The V gene lost 5 bases and the J gene lost 6 bases, with 13 bases spanning the gap. From germline, CDR1 is SQVTM and CDR2 ANQGSEA. The CDR3 runs 12 residues. The CDR3 protein is CSVRGGYDGYTF. The CDR3, as DNA: TGCAGCGTTAGGGGGGGCTACGATGGCTACACCTTC.

The gene calls are TRBV2 and TRBJ1-1; no clear D. The CDR3 runs 14 residues. Germline loops: CDR1 SNHLY, CDR2 FYNNEI. Deletions cut 7 bases from V and 6 bases from J, with 18 bases between. The CDR3 region is CASNAGIRMAEAFF. As DNA, the CDR3 is TGTGCCAGCAACGCCGGGATAAGGATGGCTGAAGCTTTCTTT.